This T cell receptor beta chain is from a study of preoperative IRX-2 immunotherapy in early breast cancer. Documented treatment: preoperative locoregional IRX-2 cytokine immunotherapy. This phase Ib study tested locoregional IRX-2 cytokine immunotherapy given before surgery. With 1 base removed from V and 0 bases from J, the gap between germline ends came to 18 bases. The CDR3 spans 18 residues. The V gene's germline CDR1 is LNHDA and CDR2 SQIVND (reference sequence). Sequencing was performed with immunoSEQ multiplex PCR; in TCRdb, only in-frame clones are kept and a portion is missing. The sample records 40,000 or so clones, about 94% being singletons.

Sample: tumor tissue, taken after IRX-2 immunotherapy. The sequence came from a human donor with breast cancer. V usage is TRBV19 and J usage is TRBJ2-5; D is undetermined. The CDR3 spells CASSIGLPHHRYQETQYF. The CDR3 DNA reads TGTGCCAGTAGTATAGGCCTCCCCCATCATCGGTACCAAGAGACCCAGTACTTC.